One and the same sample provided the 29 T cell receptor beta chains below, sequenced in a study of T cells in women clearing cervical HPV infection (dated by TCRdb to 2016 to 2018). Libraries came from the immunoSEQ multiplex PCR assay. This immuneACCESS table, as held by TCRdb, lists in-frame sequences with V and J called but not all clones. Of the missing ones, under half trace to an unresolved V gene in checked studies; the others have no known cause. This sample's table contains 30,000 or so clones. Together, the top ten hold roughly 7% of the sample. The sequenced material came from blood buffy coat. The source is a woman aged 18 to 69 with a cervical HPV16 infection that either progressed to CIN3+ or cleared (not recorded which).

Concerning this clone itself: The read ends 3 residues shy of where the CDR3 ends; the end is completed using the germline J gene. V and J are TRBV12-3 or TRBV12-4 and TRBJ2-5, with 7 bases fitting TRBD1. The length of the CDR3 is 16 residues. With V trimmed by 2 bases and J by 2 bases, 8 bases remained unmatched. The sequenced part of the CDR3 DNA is TGTGCCAGCAGTTTAATAGGACAGGTCGAACAAGAGACC. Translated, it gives CASSLIGQVEQET. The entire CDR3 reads CASSLIGQVEQETQYF.

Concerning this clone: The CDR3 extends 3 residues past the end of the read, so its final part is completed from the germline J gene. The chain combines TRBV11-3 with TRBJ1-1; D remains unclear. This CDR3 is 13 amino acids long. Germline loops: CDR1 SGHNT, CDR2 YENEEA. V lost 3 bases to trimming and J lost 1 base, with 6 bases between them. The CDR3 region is CASSFKGNTEAFF. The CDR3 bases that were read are TGTGCCAGCAGCTTTAAGGGGAACACTGAA.

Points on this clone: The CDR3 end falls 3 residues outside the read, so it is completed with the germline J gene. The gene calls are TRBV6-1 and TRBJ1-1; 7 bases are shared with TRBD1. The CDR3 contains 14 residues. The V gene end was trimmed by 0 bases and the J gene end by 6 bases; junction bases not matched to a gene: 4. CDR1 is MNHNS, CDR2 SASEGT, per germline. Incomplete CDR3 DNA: TGTGCCAGCAGTGAAGCAGGGGGCGCCGCTGAA. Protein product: CASSEAGGAAE. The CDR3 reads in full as CASSEAGGAAEAFF.

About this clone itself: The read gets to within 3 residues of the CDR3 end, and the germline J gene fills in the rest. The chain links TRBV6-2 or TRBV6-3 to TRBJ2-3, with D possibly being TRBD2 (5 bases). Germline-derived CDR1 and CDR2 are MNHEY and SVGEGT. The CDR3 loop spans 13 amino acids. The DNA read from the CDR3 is TGTGCCAGCAGTTCTCGGGGTTATCAGCCG. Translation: CASSSRGYQP. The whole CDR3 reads CASSSRGYQPQYF.

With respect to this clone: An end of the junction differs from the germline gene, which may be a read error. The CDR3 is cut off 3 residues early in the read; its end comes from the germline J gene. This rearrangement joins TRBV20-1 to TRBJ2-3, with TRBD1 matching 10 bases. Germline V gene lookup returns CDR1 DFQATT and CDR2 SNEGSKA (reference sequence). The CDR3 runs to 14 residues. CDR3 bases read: TGCAGTGCGAGAGGACAGGGGGGCACAGATACG. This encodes CSARGQGGTDT. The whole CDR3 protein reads CSARGQGGTDTQYF.

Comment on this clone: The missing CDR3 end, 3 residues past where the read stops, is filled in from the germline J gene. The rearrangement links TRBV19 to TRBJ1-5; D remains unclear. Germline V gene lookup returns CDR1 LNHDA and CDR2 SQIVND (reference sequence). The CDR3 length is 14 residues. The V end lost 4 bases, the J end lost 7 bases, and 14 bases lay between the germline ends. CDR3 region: CASSTDPGRQPQHF. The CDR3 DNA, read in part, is TGTGCCAGTAGTACCGACCCGGGGAGGCAGCCC.

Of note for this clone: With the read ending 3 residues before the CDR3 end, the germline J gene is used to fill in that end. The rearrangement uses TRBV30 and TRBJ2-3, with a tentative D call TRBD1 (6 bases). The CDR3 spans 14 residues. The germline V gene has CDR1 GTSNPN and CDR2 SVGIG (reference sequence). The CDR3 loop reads CAWSVGLGHKTQYF. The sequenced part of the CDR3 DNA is TGTGCCTGGAGTGTAGGGTTGGGACACAAGACG.

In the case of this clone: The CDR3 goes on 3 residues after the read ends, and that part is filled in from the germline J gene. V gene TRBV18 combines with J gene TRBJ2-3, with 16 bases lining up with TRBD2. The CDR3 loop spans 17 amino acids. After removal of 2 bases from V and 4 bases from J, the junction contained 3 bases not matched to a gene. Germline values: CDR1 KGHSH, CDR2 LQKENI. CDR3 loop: CASSPGTSGRAADTQYF. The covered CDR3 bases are TGTGCCAGCTCACCAGGGACTAGCGGGAGGGCCGCAGATACG. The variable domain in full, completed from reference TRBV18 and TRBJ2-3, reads NAGVMQNPRHLVRRRGQEARLRCSPMKGHSHVYWYRQLPEEGLKFMVYLQKENIIDESGMPKERFSAEFPKEGPSILRIQQVVRGDSAAYFCASSPGTSGRAADTQYFGPGTRLTVL.

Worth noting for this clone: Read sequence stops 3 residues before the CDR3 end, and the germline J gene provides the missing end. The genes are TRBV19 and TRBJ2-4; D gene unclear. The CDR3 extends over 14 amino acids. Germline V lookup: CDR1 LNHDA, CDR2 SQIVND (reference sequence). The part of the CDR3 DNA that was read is TGTGCCAGTAGTGCAATAGAGCGATGGTATGGT. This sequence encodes CASSAIERWYG. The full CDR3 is CASSAIERWYGQYF.

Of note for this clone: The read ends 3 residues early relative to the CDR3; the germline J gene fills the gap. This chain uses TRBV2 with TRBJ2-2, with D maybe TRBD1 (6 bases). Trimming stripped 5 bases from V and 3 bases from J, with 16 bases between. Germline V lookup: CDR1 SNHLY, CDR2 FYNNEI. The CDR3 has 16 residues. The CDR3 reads CASSNQGNRYTGELFF. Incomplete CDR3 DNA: TGTGCCAGCAGTAACCAGGGGAATAGGTACACCGGGGAG.

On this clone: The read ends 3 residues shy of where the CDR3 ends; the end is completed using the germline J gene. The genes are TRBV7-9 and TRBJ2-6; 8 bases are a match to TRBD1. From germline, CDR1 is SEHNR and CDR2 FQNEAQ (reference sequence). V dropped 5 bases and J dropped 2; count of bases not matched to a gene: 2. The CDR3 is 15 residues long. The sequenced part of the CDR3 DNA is TGTGCCAGCAGCCCAGGGGGCGCTGGGGCCAACGTC. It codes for CASSPGGAGANV. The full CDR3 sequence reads CASSPGGAGANVLTF.

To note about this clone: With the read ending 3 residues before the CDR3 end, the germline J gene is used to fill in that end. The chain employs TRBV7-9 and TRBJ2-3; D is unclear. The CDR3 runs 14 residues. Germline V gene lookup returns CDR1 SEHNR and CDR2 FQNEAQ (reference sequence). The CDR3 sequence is CASSLAQIQEAQYF. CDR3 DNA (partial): TGTGCCAGCAGCTTAGCACAGATACAAGAGGCG.

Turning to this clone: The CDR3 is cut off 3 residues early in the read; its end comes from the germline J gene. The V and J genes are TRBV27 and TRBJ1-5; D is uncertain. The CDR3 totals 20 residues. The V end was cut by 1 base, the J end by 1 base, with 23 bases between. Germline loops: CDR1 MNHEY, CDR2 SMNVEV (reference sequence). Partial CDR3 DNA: TGTGCCAGCAGTTTATTCCCTCCTCCGCTCGGGTTTGGAAGCAATCAGCCC. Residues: CASSLFPPPLGFGSNQP. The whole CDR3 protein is CASSLFPPPLGFGSNQPQHF.

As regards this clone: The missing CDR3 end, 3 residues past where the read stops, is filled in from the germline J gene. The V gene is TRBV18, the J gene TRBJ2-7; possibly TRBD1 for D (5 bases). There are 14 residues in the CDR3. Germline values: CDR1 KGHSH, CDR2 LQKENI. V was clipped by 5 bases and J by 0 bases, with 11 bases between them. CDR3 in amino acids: CASSEDIISYEQYF. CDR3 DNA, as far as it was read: TGTGCCAGCTCAGAGGACATCATCTCCTACGAG.

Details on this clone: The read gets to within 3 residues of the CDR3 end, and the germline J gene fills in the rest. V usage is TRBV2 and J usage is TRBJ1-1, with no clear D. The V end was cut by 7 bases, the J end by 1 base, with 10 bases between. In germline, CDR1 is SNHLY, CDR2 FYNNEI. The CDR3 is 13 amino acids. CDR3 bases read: TGTGCCAGCAAAGCCCAGGAGAACACTGAA. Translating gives CASKAQENTE. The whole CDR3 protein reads CASKAQENTEAFF.

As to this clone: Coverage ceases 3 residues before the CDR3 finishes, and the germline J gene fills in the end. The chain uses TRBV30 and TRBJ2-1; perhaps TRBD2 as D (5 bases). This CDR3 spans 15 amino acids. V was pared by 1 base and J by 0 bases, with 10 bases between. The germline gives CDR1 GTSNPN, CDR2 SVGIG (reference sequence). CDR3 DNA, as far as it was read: TGTGCCTGGAGTGGACTATCCACCTCCTACAATGAG. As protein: CAWSGLSTSYNE. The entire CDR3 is CAWSGLSTSYNEQFF.

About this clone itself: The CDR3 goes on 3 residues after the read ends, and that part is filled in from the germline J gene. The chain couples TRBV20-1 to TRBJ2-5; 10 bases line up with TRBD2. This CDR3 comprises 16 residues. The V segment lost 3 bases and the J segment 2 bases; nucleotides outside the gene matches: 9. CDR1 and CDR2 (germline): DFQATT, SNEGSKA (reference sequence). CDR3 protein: CSASRVGTSEQETQYF. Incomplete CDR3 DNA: TGCAGTGCTAGTAGGGTAGGGACTAGCGAGCAAGAGACC.

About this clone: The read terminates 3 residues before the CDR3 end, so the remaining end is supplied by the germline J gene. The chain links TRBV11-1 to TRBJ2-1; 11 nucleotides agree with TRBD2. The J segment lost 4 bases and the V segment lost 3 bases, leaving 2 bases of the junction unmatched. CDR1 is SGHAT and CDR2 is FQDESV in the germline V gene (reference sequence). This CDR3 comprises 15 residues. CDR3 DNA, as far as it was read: TGTGCCAGCAGCTTTGGACTAGCGGGTTACAATGAG. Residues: CASSFGLAGYNE. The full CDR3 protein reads CASSFGLAGYNEQFF. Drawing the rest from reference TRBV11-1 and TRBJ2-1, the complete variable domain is EAEVAQSPRYKITEKSQAVAFWCDPISGHATLYWYRQILGQGPELLVQFQDESVVDDSQLPKDRFSAERLKGVDSTLKIQPAELGDSAMYLCASSFGLAGYNEQFFGPGTRLTVL.

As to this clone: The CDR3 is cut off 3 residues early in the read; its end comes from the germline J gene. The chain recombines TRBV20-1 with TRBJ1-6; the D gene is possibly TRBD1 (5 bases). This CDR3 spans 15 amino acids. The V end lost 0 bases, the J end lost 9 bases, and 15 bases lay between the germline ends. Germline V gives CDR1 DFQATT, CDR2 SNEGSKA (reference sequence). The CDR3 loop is CSAREESRGSSPLHF. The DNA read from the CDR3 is TGCAGTGCTAGAGAGGAGTCCCGGGGGAGTTCACCC.

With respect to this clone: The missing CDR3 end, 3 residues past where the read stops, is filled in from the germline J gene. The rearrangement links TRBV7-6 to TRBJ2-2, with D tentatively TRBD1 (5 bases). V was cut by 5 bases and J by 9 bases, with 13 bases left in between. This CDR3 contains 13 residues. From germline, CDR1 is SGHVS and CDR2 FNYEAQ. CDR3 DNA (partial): TGTGCCAGCAGCGATCCAGGACACCGGGAG. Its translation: CASSDPGHRE. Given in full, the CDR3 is CASSDPGHRELFF. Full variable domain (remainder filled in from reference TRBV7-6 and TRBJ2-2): GAGVSQSPRYKVTKRGQDVALRCDPISGHVSLYWYRQALGQGPEFLTYFNYEAQQDKSGLPNDRFSAERPEGSISTLTIQRTEQRDSAMYRCASSDPGHRELFFGEGSRLTVL.

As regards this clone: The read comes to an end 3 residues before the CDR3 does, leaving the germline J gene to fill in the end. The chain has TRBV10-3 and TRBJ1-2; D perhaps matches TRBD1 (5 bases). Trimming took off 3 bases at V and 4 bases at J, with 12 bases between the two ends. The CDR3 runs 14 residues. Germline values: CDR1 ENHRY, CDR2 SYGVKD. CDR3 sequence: CAISDRQTSYGYTF. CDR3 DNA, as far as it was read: TGTGCCATCAGTGACCGACAGACCTCCTATGGC.

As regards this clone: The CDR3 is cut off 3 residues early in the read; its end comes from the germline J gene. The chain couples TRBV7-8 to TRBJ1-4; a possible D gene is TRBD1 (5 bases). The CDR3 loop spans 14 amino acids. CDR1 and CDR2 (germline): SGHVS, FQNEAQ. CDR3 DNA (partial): TGTGCCAGCAGCACAGGACGGAATAATTCACCA. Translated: CASSTGRNNSP. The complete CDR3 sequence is CASSTGRNNSPLFF.

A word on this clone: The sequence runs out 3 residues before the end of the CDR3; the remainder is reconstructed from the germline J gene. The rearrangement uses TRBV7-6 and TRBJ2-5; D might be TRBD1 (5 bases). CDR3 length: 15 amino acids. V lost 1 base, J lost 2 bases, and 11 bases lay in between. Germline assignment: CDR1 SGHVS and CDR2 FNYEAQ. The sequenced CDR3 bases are TGTGCCAGCAGCTTAGGGGCAGGGTGGCAAGAGACC. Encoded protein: CASSLGAGWQET. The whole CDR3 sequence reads CASSLGAGWQETQYF. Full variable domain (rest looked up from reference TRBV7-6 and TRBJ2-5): GAGVSQSPRYKVTKRGQDVALRCDPISGHVSLYWYRQALGQGPEFLTYFNYEAQQDKSGLPNDRFSAERPEGSISTLTIQRTEQRDSAMYRCASSLGAGWQETQYFGPGTRLLVL.

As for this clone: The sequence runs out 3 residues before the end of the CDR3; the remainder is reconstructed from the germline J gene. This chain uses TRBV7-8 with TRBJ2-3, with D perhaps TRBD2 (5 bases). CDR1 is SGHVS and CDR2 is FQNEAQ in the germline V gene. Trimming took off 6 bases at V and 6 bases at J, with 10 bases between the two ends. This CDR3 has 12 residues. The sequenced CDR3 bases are TGTGCCAGCAGGCCGGGGTGGGATACG. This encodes CASRPGWDT. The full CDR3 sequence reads CASRPGWDTQYF.

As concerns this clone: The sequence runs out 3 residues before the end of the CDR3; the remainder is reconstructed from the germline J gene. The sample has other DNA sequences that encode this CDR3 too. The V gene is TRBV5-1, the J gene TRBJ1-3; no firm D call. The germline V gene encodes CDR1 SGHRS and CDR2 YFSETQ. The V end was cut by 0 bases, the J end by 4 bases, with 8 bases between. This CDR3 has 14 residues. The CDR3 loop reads CASSLEEGGNTIYF. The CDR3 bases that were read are TGCGCCAGCAGCTTGGAAGAAGGGGGAAACACC.

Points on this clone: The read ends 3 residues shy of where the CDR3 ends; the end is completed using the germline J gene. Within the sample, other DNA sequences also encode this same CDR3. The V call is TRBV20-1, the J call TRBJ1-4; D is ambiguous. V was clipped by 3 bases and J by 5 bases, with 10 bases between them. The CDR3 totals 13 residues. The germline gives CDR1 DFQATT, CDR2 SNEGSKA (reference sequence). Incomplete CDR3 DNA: TGCAGTGCTAGGGGCGGGCCCAATGAAAAA. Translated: CSARGGPNEK. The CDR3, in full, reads CSARGGPNEKLFF.

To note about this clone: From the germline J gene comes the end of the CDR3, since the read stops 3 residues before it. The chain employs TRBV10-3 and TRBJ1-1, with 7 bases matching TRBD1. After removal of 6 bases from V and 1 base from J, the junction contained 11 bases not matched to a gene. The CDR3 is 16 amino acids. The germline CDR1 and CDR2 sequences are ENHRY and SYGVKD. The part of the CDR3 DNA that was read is TGTGCCATCAGCTCAAATGGGACAGCCAGGAACACTGAA. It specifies CAISSNGTARNTE. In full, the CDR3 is CAISSNGTARNTEAFF.

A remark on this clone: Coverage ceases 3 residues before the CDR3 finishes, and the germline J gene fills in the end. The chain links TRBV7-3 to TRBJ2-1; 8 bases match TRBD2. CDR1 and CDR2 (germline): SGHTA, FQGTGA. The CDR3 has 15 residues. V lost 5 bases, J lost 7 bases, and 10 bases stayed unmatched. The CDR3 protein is CASSLTSAFENEQFF. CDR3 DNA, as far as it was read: TGTGCCAGCAGCCTGACTAGCGCTTTTGAAAATGAG. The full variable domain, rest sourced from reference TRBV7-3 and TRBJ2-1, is GAGVSQTPSNKVTEKGKYVELRCDPISGHTALYWYRQSLGQGPEFLIYFQGTGAADDSGLPNDRFFAVRPEGSVSTLKIQRTERGDSAVYLCASSLTSAFENEQFFGPGTRLTVL.

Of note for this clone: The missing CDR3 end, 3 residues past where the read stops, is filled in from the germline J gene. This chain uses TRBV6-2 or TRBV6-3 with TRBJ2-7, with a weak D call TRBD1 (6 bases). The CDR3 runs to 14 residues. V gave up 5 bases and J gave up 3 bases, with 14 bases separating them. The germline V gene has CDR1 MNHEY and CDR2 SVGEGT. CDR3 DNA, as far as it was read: TGTGCCAGCAGTACCCCCGCAGGGGTCTACGAG. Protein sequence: CASSTPAGVYE. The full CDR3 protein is CASSTPAGVYEQYF.